The 14 T cell receptor beta chains in this list originate from one sample, sequenced in a study of regulatory T cells in long-lasting Graves disease. Library construction for TCR beta used iRepertoire HTBI primers and Arm-PCR of CDR3 regions. TCRdb re-analysed the multiplex PCR reads in MiXCR, keeping a single row per CDR3 protein. This sample has hundreds of thousands of distinct CDR3 sequences, with about a fifth found just once. Time point in this sample: persistent/refractory GD, antithyroid drugs over 5 years with positive TRAb. Making the TCR library involved RNA that had been extracted from PBMCs. Sequenced here: peripheral blood mononuclear cells (PBMCs), sampled when the disease was refractory, from a patient treated with antithyroid drugs. These receptors originate from a female donor with Graves disease.

The chain is built from TRBV7-2 and TRBJ2-7; D gene ambiguous. V lost 1 base, J lost 6 bases, and 10 bases lay in between. CDR3 length equals 13 residues. Germline V lookup: CDR1 SGHTA, CDR2 FQGNSA. This CDR3 reads CASSLVAGPEQYF. Written as DNA, the CDR3 is TGTGCCAGCAGCTTAGTGGCAGGCCCCGAGCAGTACTTC.

J is TRBJ1-1 and V is TRBV4-1; D not certain. This CDR3 region has 13 residues. The ends were cut back, 8 bases at V and 7 bases at J, with 17 bases in the middle. CDR1 is MGHRA and CDR2 is YSYEKL in the germline V gene. The CDR3 sequence: CASSEAGWVEAFF. CDR3 in DNA: TGCGCCAGCTCCGAGGCAGGCTGGGTTGAAGCTTTCTTT.

In its sample, this clonotype was seen many times. V gene TRBV20-1 combines with J gene TRBJ1-1; 7 nucleotides match TRBD1. This CDR3 has 14 residues. The V and J ends lost 0 bases and 5 bases, in that order; junction bases with no gene match: 6. Per the germline V gene, CDR1 is DFQATT and CDR2 is SNEGSKA (reference sequence). CDR3 loop: CSARDVGQWTEAFF. For the CDR3, the DNA is TGCAGTGCTAGAGATGTGGGACAGTGGACTGAAGCTTTCTTT.

This clonotype appeared many times. The V gene is TRBV27, the J gene TRBJ2-7, with unresolved D. CDR1 and CDR2 from the germline V gene are MNHEY and SMNVEV (reference sequence). V was pared by 5 bases and J by 6 bases, with 11 bases between. CDR3 size: 12 residues. The CDR3 spells CASSVMAGEQYF. CDR3 DNA sequence: TGTGCCAGCAGTGTCATGGCCGGCGAGCAGTACTTC.

A remark on this clonotype: A much larger clonotype is one base distant, so this may be a read error. This chain joins TRBV19 and TRBJ1-1; 7 nucleotides align to TRBD1. CDR1 and CDR2 from the germline V gene are LNHDA and SQIVND (reference sequence). CDR3 length equals 14 residues. V was pared by 3 bases and J by 4 bases, with 5 bases of the junction left unmatched. The CDR3 spells CASSIHRGGTEAFF. The CDR3 DNA follows: TGTGCCAGTAGTATCCACAGGGGTGGCACTGAAGCTTTCTTT.

This clonotype was counted ten times or more. The chain is built from TRBV28 and TRBJ2-7; maybe TRBD2 (6 bases). The CDR3 has 11 residues. CDR1 is MDHEN and CDR2 is SYDVKM in the germline V gene. Between the trimmed V and J ends, which lost 8 bases and 6 bases, there was a span of 11 bases. CDR3 nucleotide sequence: TGTGCCAGCGAGGGAGGAGGCGAGCAGTACTTC. It encodes CASEGGGEQYF. Looking up the rest from reference TRBV28 and TRBJ2-7 gives the full variable domain: DVKVTQSSRYLVKRTGEKVFLECVQDMDHENMFWYRQDPGLGLRLIYFSYDVKMKEKGDIPEGYSVSREKKERFSLILESASTNQTSMYLCASEGGGEQYFGPGTRLTVT.

This clonotype was recorded a few times. This rearrangement joins TRBV29-1 to TRBJ1-1, with 7 bases matching TRBD1. The V segment lost 5 bases and the J segment 4 bases; nucleotides outside the gene matches: 4. CDR3 size: 12 residues. Germline CDR1 reads SQVTM; CDR2 reads ANQGSEA. In nucleotides, the CDR3 is TGCAGCGTTCAGAGGGGGCCCACTGAAGCTTTCTTT. It specifies CSVQRGPTEAFF.

This chain links TRBV12-3 or TRBV12-4 with TRBJ1-2, with a weak D call TRBD1 (5 bases). The CDR3 contains 13 residues. Trimming took 6 bases from V and 2 from J, leaving 10 bases between them. CDR3 amino acids: CASSLTENYGYTF. The CDR3 DNA reads as TGTGCCAGCAGCCTGACAGAGAACTATGGCTACACCTTC.

This clonotype was counted many times. The chain couples TRBV28 to TRBJ1-5, with 8 bases lining up with TRBD1. Trimming at V came to 6 bases and at J to 5 bases, leaving 6 bases not matched to a gene. CDR1 MDHEN and CDR2 SYDVKM come from the germline V gene. The CDR3 spans 14 residues. In DNA form, the CDR3 reads TGTGCCAGCAGCTTGACAGGGGTCTATCAGCCCCAGCATTTT. This gives the protein CASSLTGVYQPQHF.

This clonotype was picked up a small number of times. This sequence joins TRBV12-3 or TRBV12-4 and TRBJ1-1; the D gene is possibly TRBD1 (6 bases). Trimming left V 1 base short and J 4 bases short, with 19 bases between. This CDR3 has 17 residues. The CDR3 coding sequence is TGTGCCAGCAGTTTAGGGGGGGGGCGACAGAGGGCCACTGAAGCTTTCTTT. Its protein is CASSLGGGRQRATEAFF.

This clonotype was counted many times. The V and J genes are TRBV7-2 and TRBJ2-4; D is perhaps TRBD1 (5 bases). Trimming stripped 1 base from V and 11 bases from J, with 9 bases between. The CDR3 has 12 residues. Germline CDR1 reads SGHTA; CDR2 reads FQGNSA. The CDR3 nucleotides read TGTGCCAGCAGCTTAGACAGGATCGTTCAGTACTTC. As protein: CASSLDRIVQYF.

This clonotype was seen only a few times. The chain couples TRBV28 to TRBJ2-2; 8 bases line up with TRBD1. CDR1 MDHEN and CDR2 SYDVKM come from the germline V gene. The junction had 7 bases not matched to a gene; V was cut back by 6 bases and J by 1 base. The CDR3 is 16 amino acids. The CDR3, as DNA: TGTGCCAGCAGGCACCTAGGGACAGGGAACACCGGGGAGCTGTTTTTT. It encodes CASRHLGTGNTGELFF.

CDR3 region: CASSYSISQPQHF. The DNA of the CDR3 is TGTGCCAGCAGTTACTCTATAAGTCAGCCCCAGCATTTT. The gene calls are TRBV6-2 or TRBV6-3 and TRBJ1-5; no clear D gene. Germline V lookup: CDR1 MNHEY, CDR2 SVGEGT. The CDR3 totals 13 residues. V lost 0 bases to trimming and J lost 6 bases, with 6 bases between them.

This clonotype was seen repeatedly, ten times or more. The V call is TRBV15, the J call TRBJ2-7, with 9 bases fitting TRBD2. The CDR3 contains 18 residues. Looked up from germline, CDR1 is LNHNV and CDR2 is YYDKDF (reference sequence). V was clipped by 1 base and J by 0 bases; unmatched bases: 10. CDR3 sequence: CATSRGWGASGASYEQYF. DNA of the CDR3: TGTGCCACCAGCAGAGGCTGGGGGGCTAGCGGGGCCTCCTACGAGCAGTACTTC.